What follows is one T cell receptor (beta chain) and its context. Its antigen is not known. The record originates from a study of cytomegalovirus exposure and HLA in healthy donors. Overall study context: HLA-typed donors were the source of around 77 million unique TCRs held in an early data release. Findings of the study overall: HLA allele associations emerged for around 15,000 TCR beta sequences in a later analysis, at 0.05 false discovery rate.

Healthy bone marrow donors made up the donor group. The J segment lost 5 bases and the V segment lost 5 bases, leaving 4 bases of the junction unmatched. Germline CDR1 reads MDHEN; CDR2 reads SYDVKM. The CDR3 consists of 14 residues. Primers: 60 Vbeta forward and 13 Jbeta reverse. Original processing methods: The count from a later analysis was 65 million to 90 million unique TCR beta chains, around 10 million of them shared. The repertoire was sequenced with immunoSEQ multiplex PCR; TCRdb's copy has only in-frame clones and lacks some. For V, J and clone size, that table is used; D and trimming come from the DNA. Of approximately 100,000 clones in the sample, roughly 71% were seen once.

The origin of this receptor is a man between 40 and 49 years old in good health and CMV-seropositive. The chain uses TRBV28 and TRBJ1-4, with 8 bases that match TRBD1. Sample: PBMCs. DNA for the CDR3: TGTGCCAGCAGTGGACAGGGCGGGAATGAAAAACTGTTTTTT. This sequence encodes CASSGQGGNEKLFF. The whole variable domain, remainder taken from reference TRBV28 and TRBJ1-4, is DVKVTQSSRYLVKRTGEKVFLECVQDMDHENMFWYRQDPGLGLRLIYFSYDVKMKEKGDIPEGYSVSREKKERFSLILESASTNQTSMYLCASSGQGGNEKLFFGSGTQLSVL.